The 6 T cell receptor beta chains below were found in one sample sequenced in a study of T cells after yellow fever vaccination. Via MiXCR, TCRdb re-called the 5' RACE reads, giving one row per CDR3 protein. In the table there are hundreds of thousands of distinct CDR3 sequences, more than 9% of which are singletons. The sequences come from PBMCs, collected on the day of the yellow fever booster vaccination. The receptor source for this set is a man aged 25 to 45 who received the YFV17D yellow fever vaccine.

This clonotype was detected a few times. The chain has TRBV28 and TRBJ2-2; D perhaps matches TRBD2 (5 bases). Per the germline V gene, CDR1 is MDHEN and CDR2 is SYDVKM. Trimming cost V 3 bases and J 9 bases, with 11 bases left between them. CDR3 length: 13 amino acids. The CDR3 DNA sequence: TGTGCCAGCAGTTTGGTGTCTAGCCGGGAGCTGTTTTTT. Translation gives CASSLVSSRELFF.

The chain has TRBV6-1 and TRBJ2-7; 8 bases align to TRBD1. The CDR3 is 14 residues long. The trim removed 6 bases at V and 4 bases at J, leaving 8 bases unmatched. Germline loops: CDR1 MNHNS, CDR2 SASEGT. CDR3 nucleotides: TGTGCCAGCAGATTGGGGACAGGACCGTACGAGCAGTACTTC. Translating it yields CASRLGTGPYEQYF.

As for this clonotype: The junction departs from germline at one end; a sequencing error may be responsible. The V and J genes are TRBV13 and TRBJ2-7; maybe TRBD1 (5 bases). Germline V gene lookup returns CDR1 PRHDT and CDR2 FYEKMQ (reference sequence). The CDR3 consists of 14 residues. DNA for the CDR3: TGTGGCAGCAGCCCGCAGGGTTATTCCTACGAGCAGTACTTC. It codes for CGSSPQGYSYEQYF.

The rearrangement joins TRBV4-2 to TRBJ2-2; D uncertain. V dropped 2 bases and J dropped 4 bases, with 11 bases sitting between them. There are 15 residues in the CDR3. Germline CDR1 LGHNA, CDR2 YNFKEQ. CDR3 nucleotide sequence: TGTGCCAGCAGCCAAAATCTGGGCACCACCGGGGAGCTGTTTTTT. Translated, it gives CASSQNLGTTGELFF.

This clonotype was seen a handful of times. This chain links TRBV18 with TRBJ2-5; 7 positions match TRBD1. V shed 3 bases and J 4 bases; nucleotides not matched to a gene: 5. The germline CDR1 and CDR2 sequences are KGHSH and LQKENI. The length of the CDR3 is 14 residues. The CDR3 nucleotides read TGTGCCAGCTCACCCCCACGACAGGGAGAGACCCAGTACTTC. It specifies CASSPPRQGETQYF.

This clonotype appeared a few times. The CDR3 DNA is TGTGCCACCAGCAGAGACCTGACAGGGGGCAACACCGGGGAGCTGTTTTTT. This gives the protein CATSRDLTGGNTGELFF. This sequence joins TRBV15 and TRBJ2-2, with 10 bases fitting TRBD1. CDR3 length: 17 residues. V lost 0 bases and J lost 2; bases outside the gene matches: 3. The germline V gene has CDR1 LNHNV and CDR2 YYDKDF (reference sequence).